A selection of T cell receptor beta chains follows, all from one sample in a study of blood T cell repertoires in COVID-19. This table comes from immunoSEQ multiplex PCR, and its TCRdb copy is limited to in-frame clones, with some not included. Of more than 150,000 clones in the sample, 65% to 90% were seen once. The source material was PBMCs or T cells enriched from blood (not recorded which). These TCRs come from a man aged 35 to 55 who had recovered from COVID-19. The CDR3 runs from the conserved cysteine through the conserved F or W. The D gene is left open where the match is weak. The size field is filled for only some rows; it gives once, few, many or a size class.

TRBD1 . TRBJ1-3 TRBV7-9 TGTGCCAGCAGCTCCTCCGGGACAGGGGGAGACACCATATATTTT CASSSSGTGGDTIYF
. . TRBJ1-3 TRBV18 TGTGCCAGCTCACCACCCACAGGCTCTGGAAACACCATATATTTT CASSPPTGSGNTIYF
. . TRBJ1-5 TRBV5-6 TGTGCCAGCAGCCCGGACAGAAGCAATCAGCCCCAGCATTTT CASSPDRSNQPQHF
. . TRBJ1-2 TRBV2 TGTGCCAGCAGCGCATTCCCTTTATGGGCCCAAAGCTCAAGACCCTATGGCTACACCTTC CASSAFPLWAQSSRPYGYTF
TRBD2 few TRBJ2-1 TRBV18 TGTGCCAGCTCACCACCCTCGGGGGGTTCCTACAATGAGCAGTTCTTC CASSPPSGGSYNEQFF
TRBD1 . TRBJ2-1 TRBV11-3 TGTGCCAGCAGCTTAGGACAGGGACGACAAATGCAGAATGAGCAGTTCTTC CASSLGQGRQMQNEQFF
TRBD1 . TRBJ2-2 TRBV7-8 TGTGCCAGCAGCTTAGCTACAGGTTGGGGACAGGGGGCAACCGGGGAGCTGTTTTTT CASSLATGWGQGATGELFF
TRBD1 . TRBJ1-2 TRBV29-1 TGCAGCGTCACAGGGACAGCTAACTATGGCTACACCTTC CSVTGTANYGYTF
. . TRBJ2-3 TRBV3-1/TRBV3-2 TGTGCCAGCAGCTCCGGGAGCGGCGCAGATACGCAGTATTTT CASSSGSGADTQYF
TRBD1 . TRBJ1-1 TRBV7-9 TGTGCCAGCAGTGCCCCACAGGGGGCGGGGGACACTGAAGCTTTCTTT CASSAPQGAGDTEAFF
. . TRBJ1-3 TRBV4-1 TGCGCCAGCAGCCAGGCCGGTTTTACAGGGACTGGAAACACCATATATTTT CASSQAGFTGTGNTIYF
. . TRBJ1-6 TRBV7-3 TGTGCCAGCAGCTTTCGGCGGATTAATTCACCCCTCCACTTT CASSFRRINSPLHF
. . TRBJ2-7 TRBV6-1 TGTGCCAGCAGTGAACAGGGACTTAGATACGAGCAGTACTTC CASSEQGLRYEQYF
TRBD1 . TRBJ1-1 TRBV2 TGTGCCAGCAGTACAGGGGCGGTAGCTTTCTTT CASSTGAVAFF
TRBD1 . TRBJ2-7 TRBV19 TGTGCCAGTAGTGCTGACCCACCTTGGACAGGGGGGCCCTACGAGCAGTACTTC CASSADPPWTGGPYEQYF
TRBD1 many TRBJ1-5 TRBV4-2 TGTGCCAGCAGCCAGCAGGGGGCGCTGAGCAATCAGCCCCAGCATTTT CASSQQGALSNQPQHF
. . TRBJ2-1 TRBV12-3/TRBV12-4 TGTGCCAGCAGTTACCAGGGTTATGAGCAGTTCTTC CASSYQGYEQFF
TRBD2 . TRBJ2-3 TRBV2 TGTGCCAGCAGTGAGCGGGAGCAGCCAGATACGCAGTATTTT CASSEREQPDTQYF
TRBD1 once TRBJ1-1 TRBV6-4 TGTGCCAGCAGACCGGGACAGGGCCCTGAAGCTTTCTTT CASRPGQGPEAFF